Listed here are 32 T cell receptor beta chains from one sample, sequenced in a study of cytomegalovirus exposure and HLA in healthy donors. The PCR made use of 60 Vbeta and 13 Jbeta primers. Only in-frame clones appear in the TCRdb table, and some are missing; sequencing was by immunoSEQ multiplex PCR. Of around 110,000 clones listed, roughly 82% are singletons. The specimen sequenced was PBMCs. These receptors all come from a male donor in good health and CMV-seropositive.

This chain uses TRBV7-3 with TRBJ2-3; D call uncertain. Germline V CDR1 and CDR2: SGHTA, FQGTGA. The V end lost 5 bases, the J end lost 1 base, and 7 bases lay between the germline ends. This CDR3 spans 13 amino acids. CDR3 region: CASSVLGTDTQYF. The CDR3 coding sequence is TGTGCCAGCAGCGTGCTAGGCACAGATACGCAGTATTTT.

The chain couples TRBV4-1 to TRBJ2-2; 9 bases match TRBD2. The CDR3 covers 17 residues. The junction had 7 bases not matched to a gene; V was cut back by 1 base and J by 4 bases. CDR1 is MGHRA, CDR2 YSYEKL, per germline. CDR3 protein: CASSQVDLGLATGELFF. The CDR3 DNA is TGCGCCAGCAGCCAAGTAGATTTGGGACTAGCCACCGGGGAGCTGTTTTTT.

This clone showed up just a few times. This rearrangement joins TRBV29-1 to TRBJ2-7; TRBD1 is a possible D gene (6 bases). V shed 7 bases and J shed 3 bases, with 13 bases lying between them. Germline lookup yields CDR1 SQVTM and CDR2 ANQGSEA. The CDR3 is made up of 12 amino acids. CDR3 coding DNA: TGCAGCGGCCGGGACACCGACTACGAGCAGTACTTC. Translation gives CSGRDTDYEQYF.

The chain employs TRBV20-1 and TRBJ2-5; D remains ambiguous. The V and J ends lost 2 bases and 2 bases respectively, with 3 bases between them. The CDR3 has 11 amino acids. Germline CDR1 is DFQATT and CDR2 is SNEGSKA (reference sequence). The CDR3 loop is CSARPQETQYF. The DNA of the CDR3 is TGCAGTGCTAGACCACAAGAGACCCAGTACTTC.

The chain uses TRBV5-1 and TRBJ2-1, with 12 bases that match TRBD2. Germline lookup yields CDR1 SGHRS and CDR2 YFSETQ. The V segment lost 2 bases and the J segment 5 bases; nucleotides outside the gene matches: 8. The CDR3 is made up of 17 amino acids. CDR3 residues: CASSFLTSGGRDNEQFF. For the CDR3, the DNA is TGCGCCAGCAGCTTTTTGACTAGCGGGGGTCGAGACAATGAGCAGTTCTTC.

The chain combines TRBV7-2 with TRBJ1-5; D not certain. CDR1 and CDR2 (germline): SGHTA, FQGNSA. This CDR3 has 16 residues. Trimming took 1 base from V and 7 from J, leaving 17 bases between them. This CDR3 is CASSLEIIAGGQPQHF. The CDR3 DNA reads as TGTGCCAGCAGCTTAGAGATCATTGCGGGTGGCCAGCCCCAGCATTTT.

The chain has TRBV30 and TRBJ2-7; the match to TRBD1 covers 7 bases. Germline assignment: CDR1 GTSNPN and CDR2 SVGIG (reference sequence). V lost 4 bases to trimming and J lost 0 bases; unmatched junction nucleotides: 3. This CDR3 is built from 13 residues. CDR3 amino acids: CAWTRDSSYEQYF. CDR3 nucleotides: TGTGCCTGGACCCGGGACAGCTCCTACGAGCAGTACTTC.

V is TRBV10-1 and J is TRBJ2-7; 7 nucleotides align to TRBD1. Looked up from germline, CDR1 is WNHNN and CDR2 is SYGVQD (reference sequence). This CDR3 has 14 residues. The J segment lost 0 bases and the V segment lost 2 bases, leaving 1 base of the junction unmatched. In DNA, the CDR3 is TGCGCCAGCAGTGAGCCAGGGGGCTCCTACGAGCAGTACTTC. The encoded protein is CASSEPGGSYEQYF.

The rearrangement uses TRBV7-2 and TRBJ2-5; TRBD1 might be the D (5 bases). The CDR3 length is 15 residues. Germline CDR1 SGHTA, CDR2 FQGNSA. The V end lost 0 bases, the J end lost 4 bases, and 12 bases lay between the germline ends. The CDR3 region has the DNA TGTGCCAGCAGCTTAGCCTCGGGCCAGGGAGAGACCCAGTACTTC. It specifies CASSLASGQGETQYF.

The chain employs TRBV5-5 and TRBJ1-6; D is undetermined. The CDR3 has 12 amino acids. V gave up 2 bases and J gave up 6 bases, with 3 bases separating them. The germline V gene has CDR1 SGHKS and CDR2 YYEKEE (reference sequence). This CDR3 is CASSFLNSPLHF. As DNA, the CDR3 is TGTGCCAGCAGCTTCCTTAATTCACCCCTCCACTTT.

This clone has just one count. The rearrangement uses TRBV4-1 and TRBJ2-7; weak D call: TRBD2 (7 bases). The ends were cut back, 1 base at V and 2 bases at J, with 12 bases in the middle. Germline lookup yields CDR1 MGHRA and CDR2 YSYEKL. The CDR3 sequence is 15 residues long. The CDR3 DNA reads TGCGCCAGCAGCCAAGGCGGGGGCCGGACCTACGAGCAGTACTTC. Translated, it gives CASSQGGGRTYEQYF.

The rearrangement links TRBV28 to TRBJ2-1, with D tentatively TRBD2 (6 bases). V shed 7 bases and J shed 6 bases, with 16 bases lying between them. The CDR3 has 14 residues. From germline, CDR1 is MDHEN and CDR2 SYDVKM. Written as DNA, the CDR3 is TGTGCCAGCATACCAGGCGGGCGGGGCAATGAGCAGTTCTTC. This translates into CASIPGGRGNEQFF.

The table lists this clone with a few counts. The chain recombines TRBV28 with TRBJ1-2, with a tentative D call TRBD1 (6 bases). CDR3 length equals 14 residues. Germline CDR1 and CDR2: MDHEN and SYDVKM. Trimming pared 6 bases from V and 4 bases from J, leaving 15 bases between. CDR3 DNA: TGTGCCAGCAGGGCAACAGGGCCCCCCTATGGCTACACCTTC. Amino acids: CASRATGPPYGYTF.

V and J are TRBV7-7 and TRBJ2-7; no reliable D call. This CDR3 region has 16 residues. Germline V gene data show CDR1 as SSHAT and CDR2 as FNYEAQ (reference sequence). V lost 1 base, J lost 4 bases, and 17 bases lay in between. CDR3 DNA sequence: TGTGCCAGCAGCTTAGGGCCTCCGGGTTCTTTATACGAGCAGTACTTC. It yields the protein CASSLGPPGSLYEQYF.

This chain connects TRBV4-3 to TRBJ2-7; D may be TRBD2 (6 bases). V was pared by 1 base and J by 0 bases, with 16 bases between. The CDR3 runs to 17 residues. The germline V gene has CDR1 LGHNA and CDR2 YSLEER. This chain's CDR3 is CASSQAVPGEISYEQYF. CDR3 DNA sequence: TGCGCCAGCAGCCAAGCGGTACCGGGGGAGATCTCCTACGAGCAGTACTTC.

V gene TRBV9 combines with J gene TRBJ2-1, with 14 bases that match TRBD2. Germline trimming cut 6 bases from V and 3 bases from J; bases unmatched to any gene: 5. The CDR3 has 16 residues. The V gene's germline CDR1 is SGDLS and CDR2 YYNGEE. The CDR3 DNA follows: TGTGCCAGCACCCAGACTAGCGGGGGGGTCTACAATGAGCAGTTCTTC. It codes for CASTQTSGGVYNEQFF.

The chain is built from TRBV7-9 and TRBJ2-1; TRBD1 aligns across 9 bases. The CDR3 is 16 residues long. Germline assignment: CDR1 SEHNR and CDR2 FQNEAQ (reference sequence). J gave up 8 bases and V 5 bases, and 13 bases lay outside the gene matches. This CDR3 is CASSTVPGQGTHEQFF. In DNA form, the CDR3 reads TGTGCCAGCAGCACCGTCCCGGGACAGGGAACCCATGAGCAGTTCTTC.

This chain uses TRBV15 with TRBJ1-2; D unresolved. This CDR3 is built from 14 residues. Trimming took 0 bases from V and 2 from J, leaving 7 bases between them. CDR1 is LNHNV, CDR2 YYDKDF, per germline (reference sequence). The chain's CDR3 is CATSRDLGNYGYTF. In DNA form, the CDR3 reads TGTGCCACCAGCAGAGATCTCGGGAACTATGGCTACACCTTC. The entire variable domain, with the rest obtained from reference TRBV15 and TRBJ1-2, is as follows: DAMVIQNPRYQVTQFGKPVTLSCSQTLNHNVMYWYQQKSSQAPKLLFHYYDKDFNNEADTPDNFQSRRPNTSFCFLDIRSPGLGDTAMYLCATSRDLGNYGYTFGSGTRLTVV.

V usage is TRBV29-1 and J usage is TRBJ2-7, with 8 bases matching TRBD2. Germline V gives CDR1 SQVTM, CDR2 ANQGSEA. CDR3 length: 13 residues. Trimming cost V 7 bases and J 1 base; bases outside gene matches: 6. CDR3 sequence reads: CSAGGAPSYEQYF. DNA of the CDR3: TGCAGCGCCGGGGGGGCACCATCCTACGAGCAGTACTTC.

The genes are TRBV19 and TRBJ1-6; 10 bases agree with TRBD1. The CDR3 has 15 amino acids. CDR1 is LNHDA, CDR2 SQIVND, per germline (reference sequence). Trimming took 6 bases from V and 10 from J; bases not matched to a gene: 9. The CDR3 sequence: CASRLGQGGDSPLHF. The CDR3 nucleotides are TGTGCCAGTAGACTTGGACAGGGGGGAGACTCACCCCTCCACTTT.

The CDR3 region is CASTRGQGAGADGYTF. CDR3 DNA: TGTGCCAGCACCCGTGGACAGGGGGCCGGAGCGGATGGCTACACCTTC. V and J are TRBV2 and TRBJ1-2; 11 bases align to TRBD1. The CDR3 is made up of 16 amino acids. The V and J ends lost 7 bases and 6 bases, in that order; junction bases with no gene match: 13. Germline lookup yields CDR1 SNHLY and CDR2 FYNNEI.

This chain links TRBV4-2 with TRBJ2-7; tentative D call: TRBD1 (5 bases). The CDR3 is made up of 16 amino acids. The ends were cut back, 0 bases at V and 2 bases at J, with 14 bases in the middle. Germline V lookup: CDR1 LGHNA, CDR2 YNFKEQ. DNA for the CDR3: TGTGCCAGCAGCCAAGATCCGGACATGGGAACCTACGAGCAGTACTTC. It is translated as CASSQDPDMGTYEQYF.

V is TRBV7-9 and J is TRBJ2-1; possibly TRBD1 for D (7 bases). Germline CDR1 and CDR2: SEHNR and FQNEAQ (reference sequence). The CDR3 contains 14 residues. V gave up 8 bases and J gave up 4 bases, with 15 bases separating them. CDR3: CASGQAGQYNEQFF. The CDR3 bases are TGTGCCAGCGGACAGGCGGGGCAATACAATGAGCAGTTCTTC.

This chain connects TRBV19 to TRBJ1-4; the D gene is possibly TRBD1 (5 bases). The V and J ends lost 5 bases and 8 bases respectively, with 18 bases between them. CDR1 and CDR2 (germline): LNHDA, SQIVND (reference sequence). This CDR3 has 15 amino acids. Written as DNA, the CDR3 is TGTGCCAGTAGTCCGCCGGGGGGGGTAAGGGAAAAACTGTTTTTT. This codes for CASSPPGGVREKLFF.

Details on this clone: An end of the junction differs from the germline gene, which may be a read error. This chain uses TRBV29-1 with TRBJ2-6; TRBD2 agrees at 8 bases. Germline lookup yields CDR1 SQVTM and CDR2 ANQGSEA. CDR3 length: 13 amino acids. The CDR3 protein is CSVSWRGANVLPF. The CDR3 region has the DNA TGCAGCGTCAGCTGGCGGGGGGCCAACGTCCTGCCTTTC.

The chain has TRBV13 and TRBJ2-7, with 7 bases identical to TRBD1. Trimming at V came to 2 bases and at J to 2 bases, leaving 9 bases not matched to a gene. The CDR3 sequence is 16 residues long. CDR1 is PRHDT and CDR2 is FYEKMQ in the germline V gene (reference sequence). Here the CDR3 reads CASSLRSGQATYEQYF. CDR3 DNA sequence: TGTGCCAGCAGCTTAAGGAGCGGACAGGCTACCTACGAGCAGTACTTC.

This chain joins TRBV27 and TRBJ1-5; D gene ambiguous. V shed 0 bases and J shed 5 bases, with 14 bases lying between them. The CDR3 length is 16 residues. Germline lookup yields CDR1 MNHEY and CDR2 SMNVEV (reference sequence). CDR3 loop: CASSLSPPVADQPQHF. The CDR3 region has the DNA TGTGCCAGCAGTTTATCTCCGCCGGTAGCCGATCAGCCCCAGCATTTT.

The chain recombines TRBV4-2 with TRBJ1-4; D unclear. In germline, CDR1 is LGHNA, CDR2 YNFKEQ. The V gene lost 0 bases and the J gene lost 8 bases, with 16 bases spanning the gap. There are 16 residues in the CDR3. The CDR3 protein is CASSQDPTNYGEKLFF. The CDR3 nucleotides are TGTGCCAGCAGCCAAGATCCCACAAACTACGGGGAAAAACTGTTTTTT.

This clone was counted between two and nine times. The chain combines TRBV28 with TRBJ2-7, with 11 positions matching TRBD2. Germline values: CDR1 MDHEN, CDR2 SYDVKM. CDR3 length: 17 amino acids. J was trimmed by 2 bases and V by 5 bases; bases with no gene match: 11. This chain's CDR3 is CASSPTGTSGDAYEQYF. The CDR3 coding sequence is TGTGCCAGCAGTCCTACTGGGACTAGCGGTGACGCCTACGAGCAGTACTTC.

The gene calls are TRBV7-6 and TRBJ1-3; tentative D call: TRBD1 (5 bases). Trimming stripped 1 base from V and 0 bases from J, with 13 bases between. The CDR3 extends over 17 amino acids. The germline CDR1 and CDR2 sequences are SGHVS and FNYEAQ. CDR3 residues: CASSLVAGQNSGNTIYF. The CDR3 DNA sequence: TGTGCCAGCAGCTTAGTCGCAGGACAAAACTCTGGAAACACCATATATTTT.

The chain couples TRBV19 to TRBJ1-4, with 8 bases lining up with TRBD1. With 3 bases clipped from V and 4 bases from J, the junction kept 4 bases outside the gene matches. Germline V gene sequence: CDR1 LNHDA, CDR2 SQIVND (reference sequence). CDR3 length: 15 residues. CDR3 sequence (DNA): TGTGCCAGTAGTATGCAGGGGGCGCATAATGAAAAACTGTTTTTT. Residues: CASSMQGAHNEKLFF.

This clone was seen only a few times. This chain uses TRBV5-8 with TRBJ1-5, with D possibly being TRBD1 (6 bases). CDR1 is SGHTS and CDR2 is YDEGEE in the germline V gene. CDR3 length: 13 amino acids. Between the trimmed V and J ends, which lost 4 bases and 9 bases, there was a span of 14 bases. CDR3 in DNA: TGTGCCAGCAGCGAGGTAGGGGGAAGGCCCCAGCATTTT. It encodes CASSEVGGRPQHF.